This T cell receptor (beta chain) comes out of a study of T cells in tumors after PD-1 blockade. Background on the study: A subset received ongoing vismodegib 150 mg daily alongside anti-PD-1 therapy. Blood samples averaged 113,528 templates (range about 22,000-280,000) and roughly 37,000 unique clonotypes.

Germline V gene sequence: CDR1 SGDLS, CDR2 YYNGEE. The CDR3 has 12 residues. V lost 0 bases and J lost 8, with 6 bases in between. TCRdb's copy holds only in-frame clones and misses some; the assay was immunoSEQ multiplex PCR. The sample records about 34,000 clones, 73% being singletons. V usage is TRBV9 and J usage is TRBJ2-1; D is unresolved. This sequence was found in a human donor with basal cell carcinoma. The sequencing used PBMCs, collected after anti-PD-1 treatment. DNA of the CDR3: TGTGCCAGCAGCGTAGAAAGCGATGAGCAGTTCTTC. Translated, it gives CASSVESDEQFF.